This entry describes one TCR beta chain. Trimming took 3 bases from V and 4 from J; bases not matched to a gene: 4. There are 16 residues in the CDR3. Germline values: CDR1 SGHRS, CDR2 YFSETQ. The data derive from a study of T-cell reconstitution after alpha-beta-depleted transplantation in children. Preparation of the TCRbeta library used unique molecular identifiers. TCRdb fed the PCR reads into MiXCR, producing one record per CDR3 protein. In the table there are hundreds of thousands of distinct CDR3 sequences, about 30% of which are singletons. The V gene is TRBV5-1, the J gene TRBJ2-2; 12 nucleotides match TRBD1. Sequenced material: PBMCs from the stem cell graft donor, taken from the stem cell graft. The sequence came from a human donor who donated a stem cell graft to a child with aplastic anemia. CDR3 region: CASSWGQGAGTGELFF. The DNA of the CDR3 is TGCGCCAGCAGCTGGGGACAGGGGGCAGGCACCGGGGAGCTGTTTTTT.